A selection of T cell receptor beta chains follows, all from one sample in a study of vaccination and CD4 T cells after COVID-19. These receptors' antigens are unknown. TCRdb used MiXCR to reprocess the PCR reads, holding one entry per CDR3 protein. The sample lists about 5,600 distinct CDR3 sequences; 44% were seen once. Sequenced sample: CD4+ T cells from blood, cultured in vitro. The origin of the receptors is a human donor who had recovered from COVID-19. The CDR3 runs from the conserved cysteine through the conserved F or W. The D gene is left open where the match is weak. Clone size is shown for a subset of rows, as once, few, many or a class of expanded clone.

V gene	J gene	D gene	clone size	CDR3 protein	CDR3 DNA
TRBV15	TRBJ2-3	-	-	CATSRVLDTQYF	TGTGCCACCAGCAGAGTATTAGATACGCAGTATTTT
TRBV6-1	TRBJ1-2	-	-	CASSPGTNYGYTF	TGTGCCAGCAGTCCTGGTACCAACTATGGCTACACCTTC
TRBV4-3	TRBJ1-2	TRBD1	few	CASSRDRGEYGYTF	TGCGCCAGCAGCCGGGACAGGGGAGAGTATGGCTACACCTTC
TRBV11-3	TRBJ2-7	TRBD2	-	CASSPLAPYEQYF	TGTGCCAGCAGCCCACTAGCGCCCTACGAGCAGTACTTC
TRBV20-1	TRBJ2-5	-	large	CSATGRKTQYF	TGCAGTGCCACAGGGCGCAAGACCCAGTACTTC
TRBV27	TRBJ1-2	TRBD1	few	CASREGGRGYTF	TGTGCCAGCAGGGAAGGGGGCCGGGGCTACACCTTC
TRBV20-1	TRBJ2-5	TRBD1	few	CSANGDRGRETQYF	TGCAGTGCTAACGGGGACAGGGGGAGAGAGACCCAGTACTTC
TRBV20-1	TRBJ2-7	TRBD1	few	CSARQGGAREQYF	TGCAGTGCACGACAGGGGGGGGCCCGCGAGCAGTACTTC
TRBV20-1	TRBJ1-2	-	few	CSARDYLLYGYTF	TGCAGTGCTAGAGATTACCTACTCTATGGCTACACCTTC
TRBV11-2	TRBJ2-1	-	-	CASNYRTGYNEQFF	TGTGCCAGCAACTATCGAACAGGGTACAATGAGCAGTTCTTC
TRBV28	TRBJ2-7	TRBD1	few	CASSRQGSYEQYF	TGTGCCAGCAGTCGACAGGGAAGCTACGAGCAGTACTTC